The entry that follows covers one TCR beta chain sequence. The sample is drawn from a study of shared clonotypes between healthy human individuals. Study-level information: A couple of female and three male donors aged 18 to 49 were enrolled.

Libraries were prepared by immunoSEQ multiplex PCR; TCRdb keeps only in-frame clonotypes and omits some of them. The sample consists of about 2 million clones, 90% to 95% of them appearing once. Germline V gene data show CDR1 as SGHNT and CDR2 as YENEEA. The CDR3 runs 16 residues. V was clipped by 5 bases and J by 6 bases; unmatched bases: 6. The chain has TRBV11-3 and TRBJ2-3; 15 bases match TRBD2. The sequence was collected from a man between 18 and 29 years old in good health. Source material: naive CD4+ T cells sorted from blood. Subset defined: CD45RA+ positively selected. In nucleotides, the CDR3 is TGTGCCAGCAGCGAAGGACTAGCGGGGGGGCAGGATACGCAGTATTTT. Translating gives CASSEGLAGGQDTQYF. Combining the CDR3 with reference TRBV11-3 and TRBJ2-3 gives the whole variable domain EAGVVQSPRYKIIEKKQPVAFWCNPISGHNTLYWYLQNLGQGPELLIRYENEEAVDDSQLPKDRFSAERLKGVDSTLKIQPAELGDSAVYLCASSEGLAGGQDTQYFGPGTRLTVL.